This T cell receptor beta chain appears in the sequencing data of a study of beta chain features in type 1 diabetes. This clone was detected only a few times. Reverse transcribing all isolated RNA meant expressed TCRB transcripts were sequenced. Method: immunoSEQ multiplex PCR; TCRdb's copy keeps in-frame clones and lacks some. The data contain 620,000 or so clones, less than 20% of them singletons. Trimming shortened V by 5 bases and J by 8 bases, and 9 bases separated the two germline ends. CDR1 and CDR2 from the germline V gene are SNHLY and FYNNEI. The CDR3 is 12 residues long. This TCR was recovered from a man younger than 35 in good health. The sequenced sample consisted of naive CD4+ T cells from blood. V usage is TRBV2 and J usage is TRBJ1-4, with D uncertain. CDR3 sequence: CASSFGTEKLFF. CDR3 coding DNA: TGTGCCAGCAGTTTCGGAACCGAAAAACTGTTTTTT.